This passage covers 32 T cell receptor beta chains from one sample sequenced in a study of T-cell reconstitution after alpha-beta-depleted transplantation in children. Construction of the TCRbeta library involved unique molecular identifiers. MiXCR, applied by TCRdb to the PCR reads, yields one record per CDR3 protein. The sample has more than 500,000 distinct CDR3 sequences; about an eighth are singletons. The input for sequencing was PBMCs, mostly from graft donor cells, taken 180 days after TCRalphabeta/CD19-depleted stem cell transplant. The source of these receptors is a female patient between 2 and 15 years old who had a stem cell transplant for aplastic anemia, so the T cells may come from the graft donor.

This clonotype showed up many times. The rearrangement links TRBV29-1 to TRBJ1-2; 10 bases line up with TRBD1. The CDR3 is 14 amino acids. The V gene end was trimmed by 4 bases and the J gene end by 6 bases; junction bases not matched to a gene: 8. Germline V gene lookup returns CDR1 SQVTM and CDR2 ANQGSEA. In DNA, the CDR3 is TGCAGCGTTGTGGGACAGGGGTTCGTTGATGGCTACACCTTC. Translated: CSVVGQGFVDGYTF.

This clonotype was detected only a few times. The chain has TRBV11-2 and TRBJ2-7; D could derive from TRBD1 or TRBD2 (5 bases each). Germline V CDR1 and CDR2: SGHAT, FQNNGV. Trimming stripped 5 bases from V and 1 base from J, with 15 bases between. The CDR3 is 15 amino acids. The CDR3 DNA follows: TGTGCCAGCAGCCGGGACCCCCAGGGTTCCTACGAGCAGTACGTC. Translated: CASSRDPQGSYEQYV.

The rearrangement links TRBV12-3 or TRBV12-4 to TRBJ2-5, with 7 bases identical to TRBD2. V trimming: 7 bases; J trimming: 4 bases; junction bases outside the gene matches: 15. This CDR3 has 16 amino acids. CDR3 bases: TGTGCCAGCACCCCCAGGCGCGGGAGCCAGGCAGAGACCCAGTACTTC. This codes for CASTPRRGSQAETQYF.

The chain combines TRBV25-1 with TRBJ2-7; weak D call: TRBD1 (5 bases). The CDR3 runs 15 residues. Per the germline V gene, CDR1 is MGHDK and CDR2 is SYGVNS. Trimming left V 6 bases short and J 6 bases short, with 21 bases between. For the CDR3, the DNA is TGTGCCAGCAGCCCAATCCCTCCCAGGGCGTTCGAGCAGTACTTC. It is translated as CASSPIPPRAFEQYF.

This clonotype came up many times. V and J are TRBV15 and TRBJ2-5; D is unresolved. The CDR3 sequence is 14 residues long. Trimming cost V 1 base and J 5 bases, with 11 bases left between them. The V gene's germline CDR1 is LNHNV and CDR2 YYDKDF (reference sequence). In DNA, the CDR3 is TGTGCCACCAGCAGAGGGACCCTCGGGGAGACCCAGTACTTC. Protein product: CATSRGTLGETQYF.

The sample holds a few counts of this clonotype. This chain connects TRBV27 to TRBJ2-2; unclear D gene. The CDR3 loop spans 14 amino acids. V lost 3 bases, J lost 0 bases, and 5 bases lay in between. CDR1 and CDR2 from the germline V gene are MNHEY and SMNVEV (reference sequence). CDR3 coding DNA: TGTGCCAGCAGTTTTGGCGCGAACACCGGGGAGCTGTTTTTT. As protein: CASSFGANTGELFF.

This clonotype was picked up a small number of times. The rearrangement links TRBV20-1 to TRBJ2-7; no firm D call. The CDR3 length is 12 residues. The V gene's germline CDR1 is DFQATT and CDR2 SNEGSKA (reference sequence). Trimming left V 3 bases short and J 3 bases short, with 9 bases between. In DNA, the CDR3 is TGCAGTGCTAGGTGGGCAGGCTACGAGCAGTACTTC. Protein sequence: CSARWAGYEQYF.

V gene TRBV5-5 combines with J gene TRBJ2-2, with D maybe TRBD1 (6 bases). V lost 2 bases and J 3 bases, leaving 11 bases between the germline ends. Germline CDR1 and CDR2: SGHKS and YYEKEE (reference sequence). The CDR3 covers 15 residues. The CDR3 region has the DNA TGTGCCAGCAGCTTAAGGACAGCTCACACCGGGGAGCTGTTTTTT. Residues: CASSLRTAHTGELFF.

The CDR3 region has the DNA TGCAGTGCTTACCGGGACTACTACGAGCAGTACTTC. This codes for CSAYRDYYEQYF. J is TRBJ2-7 and V is TRBV20-1; TRBD2 matches 7 bases. This CDR3 has 12 residues. Germline CDR1 and CDR2: DFQATT and SNEGSKA (reference sequence). Trimming removed 5 bases from V and 3 bases from J; junction bases left unmatched: 4.

This clonotype was counted many times. The chain links TRBV15 to TRBJ2-1; D is uncertain. Per germline, CDR1 LNHNV and CDR2 YYDKDF (reference sequence). Trimming stripped 0 bases from V and 4 bases from J, with 7 bases between. CDR3 size: 14 residues. CDR3 protein: CATSRDIGYNEQFF. The CDR3, as DNA: TGTGCCACCAGCAGAGATATTGGTTACAATGAGCAGTTCTTC.

This clonotype was observed a few times. The chain has TRBV20-1 and TRBJ1-1; D is undetermined. The CDR3 covers 10 residues. Trimming pared 5 bases from V and 1 base from J, leaving 2 bases between. The germline V gene encodes CDR1 DFQATT and CDR2 SNEGSKA (reference sequence). DNA of the CDR3: TGCAGTGCTTGGAACACTGAAGCTTTCTTT. It yields the protein CSAWNTEAFF.

In its sample, this clonotype was seen many times. The chain employs TRBV9 and TRBJ2-1; the match to TRBD2 covers 9 bases. V dropped 3 bases and J dropped 4; count of bases not matched to a gene: 2. CDR1 is SGDLS and CDR2 is YYNGEE in the germline V gene. CDR3 length: 14 amino acids. CDR3 bases: TGTGCCAGCAGCGGGACTAGCGCTTACAATGAGCAGTTCTTC. This codes for CASSGTSAYNEQFF.

This clonotype was observed a few times. The chain uses TRBV27 and TRBJ2-7; 11 bases fit TRBD2. Trimming removed 5 bases from V and 4 bases from J; junction bases left unmatched: 16. The length of the CDR3 is 18 residues. Germline values: CDR1 MNHEY, CDR2 SMNVEV (reference sequence). The CDR3 spells CASSMGSLLAGDGYEQYF. CDR3 DNA sequence: TGTGCCAGCAGTATGGGCAGCCTACTAGCGGGAGATGGGTACGAGCAGTACTTC.

The table lists this clonotype with a few counts. The chain is built from TRBV10-3 and TRBJ1-5; 9 bases map to TRBD1. This CDR3 spans 18 amino acids. The germline V gene has CDR1 ENHRY and CDR2 SYGVKD. Losses at the gene ends were 4 bases for V and 0 bases for J; bases not matched to a gene: 10. CDR3 loop: CAISGEDRGEHSNQPQHF. The CDR3 DNA follows: TGTGCCATCAGTGGGGAGGACAGGGGCGAGCATAGCAATCAGCCCCAGCATTTT.

There are a few counts of this clonotype. The rearrangement joins TRBV15 to TRBJ2-4; 11 bases line up with TRBD1. Germline assignment: CDR1 LNHNV and CDR2 YYDKDF (reference sequence). The CDR3 has 16 residues. Trimming cost V 5 bases and J 2 bases; bases outside gene matches: 5. The CDR3 DNA sequence: TGTGCCACCAGCGGAGGGACAGGGGGAACCAAAAACATTCAGTACTTC. Its translation: CATSGGTGGTKNIQYF.

This clonotype turned up a few times. The CDR3 region has the DNA TGTGCCAGTCAGAGGCCAGCGGGCAACATTCAGTACTTC. It translates to CASQRPAGNIQYF. This sequence joins TRBV6-2 or TRBV6-3 and TRBJ2-4, with a weak D call TRBD2 (6 bases). There are 13 residues in the CDR3. Trimming removed 9 bases at V and 7 bases at J, with 16 bases between. Germline V gene sequence: CDR1 MNHEY, CDR2 SVGEGT.

This chain joins TRBV6-2 or TRBV6-3 and TRBJ1-1, with 8 nucleotides matching TRBD1. The CDR3 sequence is 19 residues long. The V gene's germline CDR1 is MNHEY and CDR2 SVGEGT. The V and J ends lost 6 bases and 0 bases, in that order; junction bases with no gene match: 18. The CDR3 bases are TGTGCCAGCAGCCCCCCAAACAGGGGGTATTTACCACTGAACACTGAAGCTTTCTTT. It encodes CASSPPNRGYLPLNTEAFF.

This chain links TRBV19 with TRBJ2-5, with D possibly being TRBD2 (5 bases). Germline CDR1 reads LNHDA; CDR2 reads SQIVND (reference sequence). The CDR3 covers 15 residues. V gave up 3 bases and J gave up 2 bases, with 13 bases separating them. Here the CDR3 reads CASSIRNGIQETQYF. DNA for the CDR3: TGTGCCAGTAGTATTCGGAACGGGATTCAAGAGACCCAGTACTTC.

Of note for this clonotype: Its ends do not fully match the called genes, so a read error is possible. The CDR3 DNA is TGTGCCATCAGCTTGCCCGTGGCCACTGAAGCTTTCTTT. Translation gives CAISLPVATEAFF. The chain links TRBV7-9 to TRBJ1-1; no clear D. This CDR3 region has 13 residues. Germline-derived CDR1 and CDR2 are SEHNR and FQNEAQ (reference sequence).

The sample holds many counts of this clonotype. The V gene is TRBV20-1, the J gene TRBJ2-5; D unclear. The CDR3 runs to 16 residues. From germline, CDR1 is DFQATT and CDR2 SNEGSKA (reference sequence). V was shortened by 0 bases and J by 1 base, with 15 bases between the two germline ends. CDR3 nucleotide sequence: TGCAGTGCTAGAGATCCCGGCGGCAGCCTCCAAGAGACCCAGTACTTC. This codes for CSARDPGGSLQETQYF.

The chain joins TRBV12-3 or TRBV12-4 to TRBJ2-1, with 11 bases aligning to TRBD2. The trim removed 6 bases at V and 0 bases at J, leaving 16 bases unmatched. This CDR3 has 20 residues. CDR3 protein: CASSYTRLAGHWSSYNEQFF. CDR3 in DNA: TGTGCCAGCAGCTACACCCGACTAGCGGGACATTGGAGCTCCTACAATGAGCAGTTCTTC.

The V and J genes are TRBV7-8 and TRBJ2-1; D gene ambiguous. Germline CDR1 SGHVS, CDR2 FQNEAQ. The CDR3 loop spans 13 amino acids. Trimming removed 4 bases from V and 4 bases from J, with 8 bases in between. CDR3 nucleotide sequence: TGTGCCAGCAGCTCTGCTTGGTACAATGAGCAGTTCTTC. Its protein product is CASSSAWYNEQFF.

The J gene is TRBJ2-7, the V gene TRBV4-1; 10 positions match TRBD1. The CDR3 is 15 residues long. With V trimmed by 1 base and J by 7 bases, 7 bases remained unmatched. Germline loops: CDR1 MGHRA, CDR2 YSYEKL. CDR3 sequence reads: CASSQGDRGHGEQYF. The CDR3 DNA reads as TGCGCCAGCAGCCAAGGGGACAGGGGCCATGGGGAGCAGTACTTC.

This clonotype was counted many times. The chain combines TRBV24-1 with TRBJ2-3; 7 positions agree with TRBD2. Germline loops: CDR1 KGHDR, CDR2 SFDVKD. Trimming cost V 5 bases and J 5 bases; bases outside gene matches: 12. This CDR3 comprises 16 residues. The CDR3 spells CATSARLAGAGDTQYF. Here the CDR3 DNA reads TGTGCCACCAGTGCTCGCTTGGCGGGAGCGGGAGATACGCAGTATTTT.

The chain is built from TRBV28 and TRBJ2-3; 12 bases are shared with TRBD2. In germline, CDR1 is MDHEN, CDR2 SYDVKM. This CDR3 has 15 amino acids. The trim removed 3 bases at V and 10 bases at J, leaving 8 bases unmatched. The CDR3: CASSLSLAGGPPQYF. In DNA form, the CDR3 reads TGTGCCAGCAGTTTGTCCCTAGCGGGAGGGCCTCCGCAGTATTTT.

This clonotype was counted at least ten times. The chain joins TRBV10-3 to TRBJ1-2, with D unclear. Germline loops: CDR1 ENHRY, CDR2 SYGVKD. The CDR3 is 14 amino acids. V dropped 4 bases and J dropped 0 bases, with 9 bases sitting between them. This chain's CDR3 is CAISGELTNYGYTF. The CDR3 DNA reads TGTGCCATCAGTGGGGAACTTACTAACTATGGCTACACCTTC.

This clonotype came up a few times. The chain uses TRBV7-8 and TRBJ1-2; 7 bases are a match to TRBD1. With V trimmed by 2 bases and J by 4 bases, 13 bases remained unmatched. The CDR3 contains 17 residues. Per the germline V gene, CDR1 is SGHVS and CDR2 is FQNEAQ. The CDR3 DNA reads as TGTGCCAGCAGCTTAACCGCGACGACAGGGAGCTCCTATGGCTACACCTTC. Translating gives CASSLTATTGSSYGYTF.

The chain recombines TRBV7-8 with TRBJ2-3; D not resolved. This CDR3 is built from 15 residues. Germline values: CDR1 SGHVS, CDR2 FQNEAQ. V was cut by 5 bases and J by 4 bases, with 16 bases left in between. In DNA, the CDR3 is TGTGCCAGCAGCCCCAGAGGTGAGGTCGCAGATACGCAGTATTTT. The encoded protein is CASSPRGEVADTQYF. Full variable domain (rest looked up from reference TRBV7-8 and TRBJ2-3): GAGVSQSPRYKVAKRGQDVALRCDPISGHVSLFWYQQALGQGPEFLTYFQNEAQLDKSGLPSDRFFAERPEGSVSTLKIQRTQQEDSAVYLCASSPRGEVADTQYFGPGTRLTVL.

This chain connects TRBV6-1 to TRBJ1-5; D gene ambiguous. The CDR3 totals 16 residues. Germline-derived CDR1 and CDR2 are MNHNS and SASEGT. Trimming shortened V by 1 base and J by 3 bases, and 13 bases separated the two germline ends. The CDR3 loop is CASSEEIFGPNQPQHF. The CDR3 region has the DNA TGTGCCAGCAGTGAAGAGATCTTCGGGCCCAATCAGCCCCAGCATTTT.

The rearrangement links TRBV24-1 to TRBJ2-3; 10 bases fit TRBD1. The germline gives CDR1 KGHDR, CDR2 SFDVKD. The trim removed 3 bases at V and 3 bases at J, leaving 11 bases unmatched. The CDR3 loop spans 18 amino acids. This CDR3 is CATSDPNPGQGFTDTQYF. CDR3 sequence (DNA): TGTGCCACCAGTGATCCCAACCCGGGACAGGGGTTTACAGATACGCAGTATTTT.

This chain joins TRBV5-1 and TRBJ1-1, with no clear D. The V end was cut by 6 bases, the J end by 3 bases, with 9 bases between. The CDR3 spans 12 residues. The germline V gene encodes CDR1 SGHRS and CDR2 YFSETQ. The CDR3 sequence is CASTDLDTEAFF. In DNA form, the CDR3 reads TGCGCCAGCACCGACCTAGACACTGAAGCTTTCTTT.

As DNA, the CDR3 is TGTGCCAGCAGTTTATTGGCCCCATCTGGAAACACCATATATTTT. It specifies CASSLLAPSGNTIYF. The chain couples TRBV28 to TRBJ1-3; D unclear. V shed 1 base and J shed 1 base, with 8 bases lying between them. The CDR3 sequence is 15 residues long. CDR1 is MDHEN and CDR2 is SYDVKM in the germline V gene.